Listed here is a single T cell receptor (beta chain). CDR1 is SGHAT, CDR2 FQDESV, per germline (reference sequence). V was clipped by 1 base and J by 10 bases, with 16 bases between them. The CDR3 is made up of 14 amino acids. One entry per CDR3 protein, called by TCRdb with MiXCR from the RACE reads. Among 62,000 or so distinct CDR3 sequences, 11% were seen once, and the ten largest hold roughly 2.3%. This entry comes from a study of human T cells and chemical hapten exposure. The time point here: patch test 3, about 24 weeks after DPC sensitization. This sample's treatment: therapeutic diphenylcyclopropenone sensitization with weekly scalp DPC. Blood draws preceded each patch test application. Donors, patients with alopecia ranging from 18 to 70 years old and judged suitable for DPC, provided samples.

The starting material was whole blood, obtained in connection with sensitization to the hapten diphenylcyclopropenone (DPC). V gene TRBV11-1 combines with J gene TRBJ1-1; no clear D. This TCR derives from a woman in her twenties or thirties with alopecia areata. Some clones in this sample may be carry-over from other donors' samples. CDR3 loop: CASSLGSNGEIAFF. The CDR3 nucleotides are TGTGCCAGCAGCTTAGGAAGTAACGGAGAAATAGCTTTCTTT. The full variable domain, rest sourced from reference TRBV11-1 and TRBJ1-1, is EAEVAQSPRYKITEKSQAVAFWCDPISGHATLYWYRQILGQGPELLVQFQDESVVDDSQLPKDRFSAERLKGVDSTLKIQPAELGDSAMYLCASSLGSNGEIAFFGQGTRLTVV.